This is a list of T cell receptor beta chains from one sample in a study of OX40 agonist ivuxolimab in advanced cancers. The protocol was immunoSEQ multiplex PCR, while the TCRdb copy is restricted to in-frame clones and leaves out a portion. Of roughly 56,000 clones listed, around 89% are singletons. Sequences were derived from CD4+ or CD8+ T cells sorted from blood, sampled in a trial of the OX40 agonist ivuxolimab. The origin of the receptors is an adult with an advanced solid tumor such as melanoma, head and neck, liver or kidney cancer. Both conserved end residues are part of each CDR3. Fields, in order: J gene, D gene, clone size, V gene, CDR3 DNA, CDR3 protein. The D gene is left open where the match is weak. Expanded clones are given a class, and other clones once, few, many or no size at all.

TRBJ1-2 | NA | NA | TRBV19 | TGTGCCAGTAGTCCCCTCCGGGACTTCCAAGATGCTAACTATGGCTACACCTTC | CASSPLRDFQDANYGYTF
TRBJ2-1 | TRBD1 | NA | TRBV6-5 | TGTGCCAGCAGTGCCGGACAGGGTGGTTTTCTTGAGCAGTTCTTC | CASSAGQGGFLEQFF
TRBJ2-5 | NA | few | TRBV7-8 | TGTGCCAGCAGCTCCGGACGGGAGACCCAGTACTTC | CASSSGRETQYF
TRBJ2-7 | NA | NA | TRBV7-3 | TGTGCCAGCAGCCCAACAGGGTACGAGCAGTACTTC | CASSPTGYEQYF
TRBJ2-7 | TRBD1 | NA | TRBV5-6 | TGTGCCAGCAGCTTGGCTATGGGACAGGGGGCCCACGAGCAGTACTTC | CASSLAMGQGAHEQYF
TRBJ2-7 | NA | many | TRBV9 | TGTGCCAGCAGCGTAGGGGCAGGGCGCTACGAGCAGTACTTC | CASSVGAGRYEQYF
TRBJ2-1 | TRBD2 | NA | TRBV27 | TGTGCCAGCAGTTTGACTAGCTTGGCTGAGCAGTTCTTC | CASSLTSLAEQFF
TRBJ1-1 | NA | NA | TRBV7-8 | TGTGCCAGCAGCTTAGCGTGGCAGGGGCTTTTTACTGAAGCTTTCTTT | CASSLAWQGLFTEAFF
TRBJ2-7 | TRBD1 | NA | TRBV9 | TGTGCCAGCAGCGTAGCGTACGGACAGGGGGTGTACGAGCAGTACTTC | CASSVAYGQGVYEQYF
TRBJ2-1 | NA | NA | TRBV15 | TGTGCCACCAGCAGATATCAGACAGGCTCCTACAATGAGCAGTTCTTC | CATSRYQTGSYNEQFF
TRBJ1-1 | NA | NA | TRBV28 | TGTGCCAGCAGTCGAGGTGGGAGAGACACTGAAGCTTTCTTT | CASSRGGRDTEAFF
TRBJ2-2 | TRBD2 | NA | TRBV15 | TGTGCCACCAGCCGGACTAGCGGGTACCAAGGAACCGGGGAGCTGTTTTTT | CATSRTSGYQGTGELFF
TRBJ2-1 | TRBD2 | NA | TRBV13 | TGTGCCAGCAGCACAGGGACTAGCGACACCTCGAATGAGCAGTTCTTC | CASSTGTSDTSNEQFF
TRBJ1-4 | TRBD1 | few | TRBV10-2 | TGCGCCAGCAGGGAGCCGGGACAGGGGGCAACTAATGAAAAACTGTTTTTT | CASREPGQGATNEKLFF
TRBJ2-7 | NA | NA | TRBV27 | TGTGCCAGCAGTTTTCGGGAATGGGGCGAGCAGTACTTC | CASSFREWGEQYF
TRBJ2-1 | NA | NA | TRBV15 | TGTGCCACCAGCAGAGATCTGGGAGAAACCTACAATGAGCAGTTCTTC | CATSRDLGETYNEQFF
TRBJ2-1 | NA | NA | TRBV27 | TGTGCCAGCGGGGACGACACAGGTTCCTACAATGAGCAGTTCTTC | CASGDDTGSYNEQFF
TRBJ2-7 | NA | NA | TRBV4-1 | TGCGCCAGCAGCCAAGTCGGTAGACGCCACGAGCAGTACTTC | CASSQVGRRHEQYF
TRBJ1-1 | NA | NA | TRBV27 | TGTGCCAGCAGTTTAAGCTCGGTGAACACTGAAGCTTTCTTT | CASSLSSVNTEAFF
TRBJ2-3 | TRBD1 | NA | TRBV9 | TGTGCCAGCAGCGTATCCGGGACAGGGGGGGTGGATACGCAGTATTTT | CASSVSGTGGVDTQYF
TRBJ2-7 | TRBD2 | NA | TRBV7-9 | TGTGCCAGCAGCTCTCAAACTAGCGGGAGGCCCTACGAGCAGTACTTC | CASSSQTSGRPYEQYF
TRBJ2-7 | NA | NA | TRBV7-2 | TGTGCCAGCAGTCCCGGGTCGTTGGCCTACGAGCAGTACTTC | CASSPGSLAYEQYF
TRBJ2-7 | NA | NA | TRBV5-1 | TGCGCCAGCCTCCAGCCTGGACTTGGCCCCTACGAGCAGTACTTC | CASLQPGLGPYEQYF
TRBJ2-7 | NA | NA | TRBV28 | TGTGCCAGCACACTTATCGGGGACTCCTACGAGCAGTACTTC | CASTLIGDSYEQYF
TRBJ1-1 | NA | NA | TRBV5-1 | TGTGCCAGCAGCTTGAGGGGCACTGAAGCTTTCTTT | CASSLRGTEAFF
TRBJ2-3 | TRBD1 | NA | TRBV7-8 | TGTGCCAGCAGCTTGAGGACAGGTTACCCTACAGATACGCAGTATTTT | CASSLRTGYPTDTQYF
TRBJ1-2 | TRBD1 | NA | TRBV28 | TGTGCCAGCAGCGTGTCGGGACAGGGAGGCTATGGCTACACCTTC | CASSVSGQGGYGYTF
TRBJ2-7 | NA | NA | TRBV4-3 | TGCGCCAGCAGCCAAGATAGGGGCAGGGCTTACGAGCAGTACTTC | CASSQDRGRAYEQYF
TRBJ2-1 | TRBD2 | NA | TRBV4-3 | TGCGCCAGCAGCCAAGATGGTTGGCTAGCGGGATACAATGAGCAGTTCTTC | CASSQDGWLAGYNEQFF
TRBJ2-7 | NA | NA | TRBV4-1 | TGCGCCAGCAGCCAAGAAACAGGGTCGGCCTACGAGCAGTACTTC | CASSQETGSAYEQYF
TRBJ2-1 | TRBD2 | NA | TRBV11-1 | TGTGCCAGCAGCTGGCTAGCGGGATTCTCATGGCAGTTCTTC | CASSWLAGFSWQFF
TRBJ2-5 | TRBD1 | NA | TRBV7-6 | TGTGCCAGCAGCGAGGCAAGTGGCAGGGGACAGGGTATTTTGGAGACCCAGTACTTC | CASSEASGRGQGILETQYF
TRBJ1-6 | NA | NA | TRBV6-5 | TGTGCCAGCAGTTACTCTGAGAATTCACCCCTCCACTTT | CASSYSENSPLHF
TRBJ1-2 | NA | NA | TRBV9 | TGTGCCAGCAGCGTAGACAGGGCAGGTTTCGCTAACTATGGCTACACCTTC | CASSVDRAGFANYGYTF
TRBJ2-3 | NA | once | TRBV9 | TGTGCCAGCAGCGTAGAAGGGGGCACAGATACGCAGTATTTT | CASSVEGGTDTQYF
TRBJ2-2 | NA | NA | TRBV4-3 | TGCGCCAGCAGCGAAGACCTCGAGAGGGCCTTGAACACCGGGGAGCTGTTTTTT | CASSEDLERALNTGELFF
TRBJ2-2 | TRBD2 | NA | TRBV27 | TGTGCCAGCAGTTCTCGTGATCCAGCGGGGGACACCGGGGAGCTGTTTTTT | CASSSRDPAGDTGELFF
TRBJ2-7 | NA | NA | TRBV5-1 | TGCGCCAGCAGCTTGGGGGAAACTTCCTACGAGCAGTACTTC | CASSLGETSYEQYF
TRBJ2-7 | TRBD2 | NA | TRBV11-1 | TGTGCCAGCAGCTTCGGTAGCGGGAGTGTCTACGAGCAGTACTTC | CASSFGSGSVYEQYF
TRBJ1-5 | TRBD1 | NA | TRBV28 | TGTGCCAGCAGCCCAAAGGGACAGGGGGATCAGCCCCAGCATTTT | CASSPKGQGDQPQHF
TRBJ2-2 | NA | NA | TRBV21-1 | TGTGCCAGCAGTTGGCTAGCTTTTACCGGGGAGCTGTTTTTT | CASSWLAFTGELFF
TRBJ1-1 | NA | NA | TRBV28 | TGTGCCAGCAGTTCCTTGGCGTCTGATTTGCCTGACACTGAAGCTTTCTTT | CASSSLASDLPDTEAFF
TRBJ2-2 | NA | NA | TRBV5-6 | TGTGCCAGCAGCTTGGGGCCAACGACCGGGGAGCTGTTTTTT | CASSLGPTTGELFF
TRBJ1-1 | NA | NA | TRBV5-6 | TGTGCCAGCAGCTTGGTCGCGGGAACTGAAGCTTTCTTT | CASSLVAGTEAFF
TRBJ2-7 | TRBD1 | NA | TRBV19 | TGTGCCAGTAGTCCCCGGGACAGGGTCGACGAGCAGTACTTC | CASSPRDRVDEQYF
TRBJ2-3 | TRBD2 | NA | TRBV4-3 | TGCGCCAGCAGCCAGTCCGGGACTAGCGGCACAGATACGCAGTATTTT | CASSQSGTSGTDTQYF
TRBJ2-2 | NA | NA | TRBV4-3 | TGCGCCAGCAGCCAAGACTCGTCGGAGCGGTGGACCGGGGAGCTGTTTTTT | CASSQDSSERWTGELFF
TRBJ2-7 | TRBD1 | NA | TRBV27 | TGTGCCAGCAGTCTTAGACAGGGGTACAACGAGCAGTACTTC | CASSLRQGYNEQYF
TRBJ2-1 | NA | once | TRBV6-5 | TGTGCCAGCAGCGAGGGGTGGGATGAGCAGTTCTTC | CASSEGWDEQFF
TRBJ2-7 | NA | NA | TRBV11-2 | TGTGCCAGCAGCTTAGGGGACGGTACCTACGAGCAGTACTTC | CASSLGDGTYEQYF